These 21 T cell receptor beta chains came from one sample sequenced in a study of T-cell memory formation after mild COVID-19. TCRdb analysed the 5' RACE reads with MiXCR anew, one entry per CDR3 protein. The sample has 450,000 to 700,000 distinct CDR3 sequences; more than 15% are singletons. Sequencing was done on a sample of PBMCs or a T cell subset sorted from them (not recorded which). These receptors all stem from an adult woman who had mild COVID-19 (a few samples of this study predate the infection). Cell type and time point are not known.

This clonotype was seen only a few times. The rearrangement links TRBV12-3 or TRBV12-4 to TRBJ2-1; no clear D. The CDR3 consists of 15 residues. V was trimmed by 1 base and J by 9 bases, leaving 16 bases between them. In nucleotides, the CDR3 is TGTGCCAGCAGTTTAGATATAGGGTGGGTTGCTGAGCAGTTCTTC. Its translation is CASSLDIGWVAEQFF.

This clonotype has more than one count but fewer than ten. V is TRBV29-1 and J is TRBJ2-1; 9 nucleotides align to TRBD1. Germline CDR1 is SQVTM and CDR2 is ANQGSEA. CDR3 length equals 13 residues. The J segment lost 7 bases and the V segment lost 7 bases, leaving 8 bases of the junction unmatched. This chain's CDR3 is CSAPMGTGNEQFF. The CDR3 DNA follows: TGCAGCGCACCAATGGGGACAGGGAATGAGCAGTTCTTC.

V and J are TRBV20-1 and TRBJ2-5; TRBD2 might be the D (5 bases). Germline loops: CDR1 DFQATT, CDR2 SNEGSKA (reference sequence). Trimming removed 6 bases at V and 5 bases at J, with 19 bases between. This CDR3 is built from 14 residues. The CDR3 protein is CSASVARGGETQYF. The CDR3 region has the DNA TGCAGTGCCTCGGTCGCCCGGGGTGGGGAGACCCAGTACTTC.

V is TRBV7-2 and J is TRBJ2-7; 8 positions agree with TRBD1. CDR1 and CDR2 (germline): SGHTA, FQGNSA. The CDR3 extends over 14 amino acids. J lost 3 bases, V lost 4 bases, and 5 bases had no gene match. CDR3 in amino acids: CASSSPDRGYEQYF. CDR3 nucleotides: TGTGCCAGCAGCTCACCCGACAGGGGCTACGAGCAGTACTTC.

The chain employs TRBV27 and TRBJ2-1, with D perhaps TRBD1 (6 bases). The CDR3 is made up of 15 amino acids. V was pared by 6 bases and J by 7 bases, with 19 bases between. Per germline, CDR1 MNHEY and CDR2 SMNVEV (reference sequence). The CDR3 DNA follows: TGTGCCAGCAGAAACCCAGGGGCCGGTAGTAATGAGCAGTTCTTC. Translation gives CASRNPGAGSNEQFF.

There are a few counts of this clonotype. The chain carries TRBV7-3 and TRBJ2-1; 8 bases line up with TRBD1. In germline, CDR1 is SGHTA, CDR2 FQGTGA. Trimming took 5 bases from V and 4 from J; bases not matched to a gene: 4. This CDR3 region has 14 residues. The CDR3 region is CASSPRQGYNEQFF. The CDR3 DNA sequence: TGTGCCAGCAGCCCAAGACAGGGGTACAATGAGCAGTTCTTC.

Only a few counts were recorded for this clonotype. V usage is TRBV6-5 and J usage is TRBJ2-5; 9 nucleotides match TRBD2. Per the germline V gene, CDR1 is MNHEY and CDR2 is SVGAGI. The CDR3 covers 15 residues. The trim removed 3 bases at V and 9 bases at J, leaving 11 bases unmatched. The CDR3 nucleotides read TGTGCCAGCAGTTATACCCTAGCGGGGAGCCGGGCCCAGTACTTC. It translates to CASSYTLAGSRAQYF.

This clonotype turned up a few times. This chain connects TRBV9 to TRBJ2-7; D gene ambiguous. The CDR3 is made up of 15 amino acids. V lost 3 bases to trimming and J lost 10 bases, with 23 bases between them. The germline CDR1 and CDR2 sequences are SGDLS and YYNGEE. The CDR3 region is CASSAVPDGASVQYF. In nucleotides, the CDR3 is TGTGCCAGCAGCGCCGTCCCGGACGGCGCTTCCGTACAGTACTTC.

This chain uses TRBV20-1 with TRBJ2-7; TRBD2 matches at 9 bases. The CDR3 spans 17 residues. Germline CDR1 is DFQATT and CDR2 is SNEGSKA (reference sequence). With 1 base clipped from V and 6 bases from J, the junction kept 16 bases outside the gene matches. DNA of the CDR3: TGCAGTGCTAGAGTTCCCCTAGCGGGAACCCCTATGAGCGAGCAGTACTTC. It codes for CSARVPLAGTPMSEQYF.

V gene TRBV7-3 combines with J gene TRBJ2-2; tentative D call: TRBD1 (6 bases). From germline, CDR1 is SGHTA and CDR2 FQGTGA. Trimming removed 5 bases from V and 0 bases from J, with 13 bases in between. The CDR3 has 16 residues. CDR3 protein: CASSPNRASNTGELFF. The DNA for the CDR3 is TGTGCCAGCAGCCCAAACAGGGCGTCGAACACCGGGGAGCTGTTTTTT.

This clonotype showed up just a few times. The rearrangement uses TRBV10-3 and TRBJ1-1; D gene unclear. The V and J ends lost 3 bases and 1 base respectively, with 9 bases between them. CDR3 length: 14 amino acids. Germline V gene sequence: CDR1 ENHRY, CDR2 SYGVKD. CDR3 loop: CAISDLRTNTEAFF. CDR3 nucleotides: TGTGCCATCAGTGATCTCAGAACGAACACTGAAGCTTTCTTT.

There are a few counts of this clonotype. The chain has TRBV20-1 and TRBJ2-7, with no clear D. V lost 2 bases and J 5 bases, leaving 16 bases between the germline ends. CDR1 and CDR2 from the germline V gene are DFQATT and SNEGSKA (reference sequence). The CDR3 spans 14 residues. In DNA form, the CDR3 reads TGCAGTGCTAGAAGTTATGAAGAGCTTGACGAGCAGTACTTC. It is translated as CSARSYEELDEQYF.

The chain couples TRBV11-2 to TRBJ2-3; 8 bases map to TRBD2. Germline V gives CDR1 SGHAT, CDR2 FQNNGV. The V gene end was trimmed by 8 bases and the J gene end by 1 base; junction bases not matched to a gene: 20. The CDR3 loop spans 19 amino acids. In nucleotides, the CDR3 is TGTGCCAGCGCGACGGGAACAAGCGGGGGCCCAGGGGGCACAGATACGCAGTATTTT. This gives the protein CASATGTSGGPGGTDTQYF.

The chain links TRBV5-1 to TRBJ2-3; 7 nucleotides align to TRBD2. The CDR3 spans 17 residues. In germline, CDR1 is SGHRS, CDR2 YFSETQ. After removal of 3 bases from V and 1 base from J, the junction contained 11 bases not matched to a gene. The CDR3 loop is CASSSRWGGVGTDTQYF. The DNA for the CDR3 is TGCGCCAGCAGCTCCCGTTGGGGGGGAGTCGGCACAGATACGCAGTATTTT.

The V gene is TRBV9, the J gene TRBJ2-3, with 9 bases aligning to TRBD2. The CDR3 has 16 amino acids. Germline-derived CDR1 and CDR2 are SGDLS and YYNGEE. The junction had 4 bases not matched to a gene; V was cut back by 0 bases and J by 2 bases. The CDR3 region is CASSVGGGGATDTQYF. The CDR3 region has the DNA TGTGCCAGCAGCGTAGGCGGCGGGGGGGCCACAGATACGCAGTATTTT.

This clonotype has ten or more counts. This chain connects TRBV12-3 or TRBV12-4 to TRBJ2-7; no clear D gene. The CDR3 extends over 12 amino acids. Between the trimmed V and J ends, which lost 1 base and 5 bases, there was a span of 6 bases. The CDR3 region has the DNA TGTGCCAGCAGTTTAGTGGCTCACGAGCAGTACTTC. This gives the protein CASSLVAHEQYF.

This clonotype was seen only a few times. The chain employs TRBV5-1 and TRBJ2-2, with unresolved D. V lost 5 bases, J lost 7 bases, and 9 bases lay in between. The germline CDR1 and CDR2 sequences are SGHRS and YFSETQ. This CDR3 comprises 12 residues. CDR3 residues: CASRTSGGELFF. The CDR3, as DNA: TGCGCCAGCAGGACGAGTGGCGGGGAGCTGTTTTTT. The whole variable domain, filled in from reference TRBV5-1 and TRBJ2-2, reads KAGVTQTPRYLIKTRGQQVTLSCSPISGHRSVSWYQQTPGQGLQFLFEYFSETQRNKGNFPGRFSGRQFSNSRSEMNVSTLELGDSALYLCASRTSGGELFFGEGSRLTVL.

This clonotype was seen repeatedly, ten times or more. CDR3 amino acids: CASSLEGDQYF. The CDR3 coding sequence is TGCGCCAGCAGCTTGGAGGGAGACCAGTACTTC. The chain links TRBV5-1 to TRBJ2-5, with D possibly TRBD2 on 5 matching bases. Germline CDR1 and CDR2: SGHRS and YFSETQ. Trimming left V 0 bases short and J 10 bases short, with 7 bases between. The length of the CDR3 is 11 residues.

Regarding this clonotype: Relative to the germline gene, one junction end is altered; a read error may explain this. The chain is built from TRBV2 and TRBJ2-5; D is unclear. CDR3 length: 15 residues. From germline, CDR1 is SNHLY and CDR2 FYNNEI. Written as DNA, the CDR3 is TGTGCCAGCAGGGAAGAAAGTATCCGTCAAGAGACCCAGTACTTC. Translation: CASREESIRQETQYF.

V usage is TRBV6-5 and J usage is TRBJ1-6; D might be TRBD1 (6 bases). The germline V and J ends were trimmed by 6 bases and 6 bases, with 15 bases remaining between them. The CDR3 runs 15 residues. Germline loops: CDR1 MNHEY, CDR2 SVGAGI. The CDR3 bases are TGTGCCAGCAGGAGAGAGGGGGGCCGTAATTCACCCCTCCACTTT. It codes for CASRREGGRNSPLHF.

The chain combines TRBV7-3 with TRBJ2-6; 9 positions match TRBD1. Looked up from germline, CDR1 is SGHTA and CDR2 is FQGTGA. The junction had 21 bases not matched to a gene; V was cut back by 5 bases and J by 4 bases. The CDR3 spans 21 residues. DNA for the CDR3: TGTGCCAGCAGCCCCACCCTACAGGGGGCGAGAATACTTCCCGGGGCCAACGTCCTGACTTTC. It yields the protein CASSPTLQGARILPGANVLTF.